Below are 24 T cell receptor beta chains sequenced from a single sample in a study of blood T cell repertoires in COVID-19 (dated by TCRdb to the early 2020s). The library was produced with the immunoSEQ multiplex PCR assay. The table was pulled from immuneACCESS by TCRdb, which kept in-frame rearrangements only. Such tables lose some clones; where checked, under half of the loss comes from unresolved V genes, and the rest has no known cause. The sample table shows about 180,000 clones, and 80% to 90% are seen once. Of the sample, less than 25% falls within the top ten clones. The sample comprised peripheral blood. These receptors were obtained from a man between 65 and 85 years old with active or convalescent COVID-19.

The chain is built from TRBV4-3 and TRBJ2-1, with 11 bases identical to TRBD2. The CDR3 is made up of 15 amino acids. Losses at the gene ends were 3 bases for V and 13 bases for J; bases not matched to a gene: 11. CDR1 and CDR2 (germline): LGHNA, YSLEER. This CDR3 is CASSHRVSGRAEQFF. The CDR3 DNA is TGCGCCAGCAGCCATCGGGTTAGCGGGAGGGCGGAACAGTTCTTC.

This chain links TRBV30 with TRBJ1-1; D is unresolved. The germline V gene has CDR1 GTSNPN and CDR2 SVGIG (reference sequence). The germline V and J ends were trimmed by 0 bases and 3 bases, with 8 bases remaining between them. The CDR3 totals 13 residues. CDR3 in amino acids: CAWSVLPDTEAFF. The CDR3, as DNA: TGTGCCTGGAGTGTACTCCCTGACACTGAAGCTTTCTTT.

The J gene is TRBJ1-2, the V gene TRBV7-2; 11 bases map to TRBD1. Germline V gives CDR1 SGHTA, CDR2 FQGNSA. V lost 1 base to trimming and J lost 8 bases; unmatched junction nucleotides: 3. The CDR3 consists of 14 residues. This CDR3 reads CASSLGTGGEGYTF. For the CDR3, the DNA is TGTGCCAGCAGCTTAGGGACAGGGGGCGAAGGCTACACCTTC.

For the CDR3, the DNA is TGTGCCAGCAGCGCAAGGGCAGGACTTAGCACAGATACGCAGTATTTT. Translating gives CASSARAGLSTDTQYF. The chain is built from TRBV2 and TRBJ2-3, with D perhaps matching TRBD2 (5 bases). The germline V gene encodes CDR1 SNHLY and CDR2 FYNNEI. The CDR3 runs 16 residues. Between the trimmed V and J ends, which lost 6 bases and 0 bases, there was a span of 16 bases.

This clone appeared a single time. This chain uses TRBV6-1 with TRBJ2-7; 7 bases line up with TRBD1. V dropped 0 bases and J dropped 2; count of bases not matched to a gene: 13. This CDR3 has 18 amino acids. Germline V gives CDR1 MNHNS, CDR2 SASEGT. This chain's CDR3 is CASSEALGSTGWAYEQYF. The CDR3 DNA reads TGTGCCAGCAGTGAAGCGTTAGGGTCGACAGGGTGGGCCTACGAGCAGTACTTC.

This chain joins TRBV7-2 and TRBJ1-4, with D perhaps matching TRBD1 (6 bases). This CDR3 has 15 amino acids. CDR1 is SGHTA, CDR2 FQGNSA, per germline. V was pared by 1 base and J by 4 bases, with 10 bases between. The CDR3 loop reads CASSLGGGGNEKLFF. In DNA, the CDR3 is TGTGCCAGCAGCTTAGGAGGGGGGGGTAATGAAAAACTGTTTTTT.

The CDR3 region is CASSTGQPQHF. The CDR3 region has the DNA TGTGCCAGCAGTACAGGGCAGCCCCAGCATTTT. The chain carries TRBV28 and TRBJ1-5, with D perhaps TRBD1 (6 bases). The CDR3 has 11 amino acids. Germline V lookup: CDR1 MDHEN, CDR2 SYDVKM. Trimming stripped 5 bases from V and 7 bases from J, with 6 bases between.

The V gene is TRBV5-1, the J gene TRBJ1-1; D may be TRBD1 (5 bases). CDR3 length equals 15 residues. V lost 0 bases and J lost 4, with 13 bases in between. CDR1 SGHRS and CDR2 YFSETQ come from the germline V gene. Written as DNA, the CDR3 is TGCGCCAGCAGCTTGGTAGGCGTTAGGGGCACTGAAGCTTTCTTT. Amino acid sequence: CASSLVGVRGTEAFF.

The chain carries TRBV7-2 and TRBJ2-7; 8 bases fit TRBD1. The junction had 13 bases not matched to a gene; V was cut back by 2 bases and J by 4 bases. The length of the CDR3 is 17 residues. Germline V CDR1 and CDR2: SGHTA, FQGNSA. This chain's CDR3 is CASSLKRLWDRQYEQYF. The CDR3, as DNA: TGTGCCAGCAGCTTAAAGCGATTGTGGGACAGGCAATACGAGCAGTACTTC.

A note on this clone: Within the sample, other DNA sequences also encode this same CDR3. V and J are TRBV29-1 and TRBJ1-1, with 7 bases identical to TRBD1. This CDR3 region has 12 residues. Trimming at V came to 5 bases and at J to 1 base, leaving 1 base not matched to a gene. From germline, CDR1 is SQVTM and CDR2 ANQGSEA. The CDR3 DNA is TGCAGCGTTCGACAGGGGAACACTGAAGCTTTCTTT. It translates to CSVRQGNTEAFF.

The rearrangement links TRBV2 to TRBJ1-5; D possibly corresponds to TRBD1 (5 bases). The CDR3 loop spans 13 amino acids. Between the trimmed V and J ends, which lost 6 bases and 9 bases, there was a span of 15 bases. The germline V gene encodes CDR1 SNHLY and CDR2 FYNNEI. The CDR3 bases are TGTGCCAGCAGGGGCGGGGCCCGTGGGCCCCAGCATTTT. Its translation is CASRGGARGPQHF.

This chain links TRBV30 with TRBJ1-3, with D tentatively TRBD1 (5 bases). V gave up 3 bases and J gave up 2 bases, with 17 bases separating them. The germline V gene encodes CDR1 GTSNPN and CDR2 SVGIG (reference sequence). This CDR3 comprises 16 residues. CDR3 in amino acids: CAWRATGSTPGNTIYF. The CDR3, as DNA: TGTGCCTGGAGGGCTACAGGATCAACCCCTGGAAACACCATATATTTT.

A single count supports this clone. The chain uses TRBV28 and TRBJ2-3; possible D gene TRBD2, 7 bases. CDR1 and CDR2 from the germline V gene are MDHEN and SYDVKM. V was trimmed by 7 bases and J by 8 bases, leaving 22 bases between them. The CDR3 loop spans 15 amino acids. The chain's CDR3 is CASNRPQTGRGTQYF. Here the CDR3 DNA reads TGTGCCAGCAACCGACCCCAAACAGGGAGGGGTACGCAGTATTTT.

The CDR3 loop is CAWTRQPDNYGYTF. The CDR3 DNA is TGTGCCTGGACAAGACAGCCGGATAACTATGGCTACACCTTC. The rearrangement links TRBV7-2 to TRBJ1-2; possibly TRBD1 for D (5 bases). Looked up from germline, CDR1 is SGHTA and CDR2 is FQGNSA. CDR3 length equals 14 residues. V was pared by 11 bases and J by 1 base, with 17 bases between.

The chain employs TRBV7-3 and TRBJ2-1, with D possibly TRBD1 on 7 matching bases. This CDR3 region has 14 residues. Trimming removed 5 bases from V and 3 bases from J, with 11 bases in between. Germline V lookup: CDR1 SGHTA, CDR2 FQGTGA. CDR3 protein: CASSRQGGYNEQFF. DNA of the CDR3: TGTGCCAGCAGCCGACAGGGAGGCTACAATGAGCAGTTCTTC.

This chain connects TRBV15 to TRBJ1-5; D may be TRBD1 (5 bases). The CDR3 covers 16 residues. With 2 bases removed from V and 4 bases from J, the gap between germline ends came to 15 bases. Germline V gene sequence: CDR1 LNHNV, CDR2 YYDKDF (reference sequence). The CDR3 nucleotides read TGTGCCACCAGCAGACCACTGACAGATGGGAATCAGCCCCAGCATTTT. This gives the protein CATSRPLTDGNQPQHF.

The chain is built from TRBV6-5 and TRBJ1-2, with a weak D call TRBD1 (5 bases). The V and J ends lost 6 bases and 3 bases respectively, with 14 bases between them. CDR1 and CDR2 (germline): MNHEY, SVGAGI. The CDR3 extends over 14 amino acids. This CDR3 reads CASRSNGGDYGYTF. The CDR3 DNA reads TGTGCCAGCAGGTCAAATGGGGGGGACTATGGCTACACCTTC.

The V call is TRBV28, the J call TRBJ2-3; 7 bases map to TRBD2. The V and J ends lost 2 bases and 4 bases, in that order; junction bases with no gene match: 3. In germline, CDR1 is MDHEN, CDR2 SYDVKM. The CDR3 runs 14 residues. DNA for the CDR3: TGTGCCAGCAGTTTACCGCTAGCGGCAGATACGCAGTATTTT. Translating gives CASSLPLAADTQYF.

The CDR3 reads CASSFPQGFGYTF. CDR3 coding DNA: TGTGCCAGCAGTTTCCCACAGGGCTTCGGCTACACCTTC. V is TRBV27 and J is TRBJ1-2, with TRBD1 as a possible D gene (6 bases). Trimming removed 3 bases from V and 8 bases from J, with 13 bases in between. This CDR3 spans 13 amino acids. In germline, CDR1 is MNHEY, CDR2 SMNVEV (reference sequence).

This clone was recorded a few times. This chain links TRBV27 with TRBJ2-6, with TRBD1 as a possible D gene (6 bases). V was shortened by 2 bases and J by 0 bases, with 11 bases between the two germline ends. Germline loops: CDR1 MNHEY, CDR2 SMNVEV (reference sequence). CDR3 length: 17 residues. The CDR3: CASSLRQGHSGANVLTF. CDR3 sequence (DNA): TGTGCCAGCAGTTTACGTCAGGGACACTCTGGGGCCAACGTCCTGACTTTC.

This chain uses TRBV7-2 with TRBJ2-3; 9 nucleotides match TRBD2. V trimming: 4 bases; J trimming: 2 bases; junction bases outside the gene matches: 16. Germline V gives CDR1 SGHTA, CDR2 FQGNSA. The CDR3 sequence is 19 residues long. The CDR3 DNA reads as TGTGCCAGCAGCTCCCCGGAATTGGCGGGAGGGCCGACCACAGATACGCAGTATTTT. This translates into CASSSPELAGGPTTDTQYF.

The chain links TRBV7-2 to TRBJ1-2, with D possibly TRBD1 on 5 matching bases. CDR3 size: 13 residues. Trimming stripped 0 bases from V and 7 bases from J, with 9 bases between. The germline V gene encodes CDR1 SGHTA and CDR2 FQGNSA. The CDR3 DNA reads TGTGCCAGCAGCTTAGCGGGGCCAGTTGGCTACACCTTC. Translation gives CASSLAGPVGYTF.

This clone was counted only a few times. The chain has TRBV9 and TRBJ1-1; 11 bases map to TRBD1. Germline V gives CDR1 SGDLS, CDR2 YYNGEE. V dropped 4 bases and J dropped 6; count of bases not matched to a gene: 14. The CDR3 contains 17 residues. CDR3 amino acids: CASSPFWTGGVKAEAFF. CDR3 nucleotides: TGTGCCAGCAGCCCTTTCTGGACAGGGGGCGTGAAGGCTGAAGCTTTCTTT. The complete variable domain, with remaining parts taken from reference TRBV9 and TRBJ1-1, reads DSGVTQTPKHLITATGQRVTLRCSPRSGDLSVYWYQQSLDQGLQFLIQYYNGEERAKGNILERFSAQQFPDLHSELNLSSLELGDSALYFCASSPFWTGGVKAEAFFGQGTRLTVV.

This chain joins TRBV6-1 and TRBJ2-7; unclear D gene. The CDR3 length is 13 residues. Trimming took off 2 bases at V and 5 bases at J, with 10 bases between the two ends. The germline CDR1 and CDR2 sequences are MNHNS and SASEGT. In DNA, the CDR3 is TGTGCCAGCAGTGAACCGCAAGCCAACGAGCAGTACTTC. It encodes CASSEPQANEQYF.